This T cell receptor beta chain derives from a study of T cells after yellow fever vaccination. CDR1 DFQATT and CDR2 SNEGSKA come from the germline V gene (reference sequence). This CDR3 has 17 residues. The study, taken as a whole, reports: In post-booster samples, most primary-vaccination clones reappeared (96% CD4, approximately 91% CD8).

TCRdb processed the 5' RACE reads anew with MiXCR; each CDR3 protein has one entry. The sample lists more than 10,000 distinct CDR3 sequences; about 5.3% were seen once. The sequencing here drew on PBMCs, either bulk or a sorted T-cell subset (CD4+, CD8+, memory, or dextramer-sorted; not recorded which), taken 45 days after the yellow fever booster vaccination. The TCR originated in a man between 25 and 39 years old who received the YFV17D yellow fever vaccine. The chain has TRBV20-1 and TRBJ2-1; 7 bases match TRBD1. The CDR3 is CSSTRRRTGVRYNEQFF. The CDR3 nucleotides are TGCAGCTCCACGCGCCGGAGGACAGGCGTTCGTTACAATGAGCAGTTCTTC.